This T cell receptor (beta chain) was found in a study of blood T cell repertoires in COVID-19. Study overall: Whether acute or convalescent, the COVID-19 samples came from the United States, Italy and Spain. T cells, B-cell-depleted T cells, or PBMCs supplied cDNA or gDNA.

In the original workflow: Reference gene primer amplification gave nucleated cell count estimates. TCRdb's table, derived via immunoSEQ multiplex PCR, lists solely in-frame clones and lacks some. The V and J calls and the clone size are those of that table, but D and trimming were determined from the DNA. The sample includes 20,000 to 25,000 clones, less than 90% of them seen just once. CDR1 and CDR2 (germline): MNHEY, SVGAGI. The CDR3 totals 14 residues. The V and J ends lost 6 bases and 1 base respectively, with 12 bases between them. This sequence originates from a middle-aged man with acute or convalescent COVID-19. V is TRBV6-5 and J is TRBJ1-1; D gene ambiguous. Sequencing used peripheral blood. CDR3 residues: CASSRDTSNTEAFF. The CDR3 DNA is TGTGCCAGCAGCCGCGACACCTCGAACACTGAAGCTTTCTTT.